This record concerns one T cell receptor (beta chain) sequence. Antigen: not known. TCRdb's table, derived via immunoSEQ multiplex PCR, lists solely in-frame clones and lacks some. The table has 180,000 or so clones, about 92% seen once. This CDR3 comprises 15 residues. The data belong to a study of T cell responses to AZD1222 COVID-19 vaccine. General study results and limits: Spike-specific TCRs gained breadth and depth after people received two AZD1222 doses. The repertoires were collected only after the peak T cell response.

The receptor comes from an adult who received the AZD1222 COVID-19 vaccine. The J gene is TRBJ2-2, the V gene TRBV21-1; the listed D gene, TRBD1, was not tested against the DNA. TRBV21-1 is shown as a pseudogene. The starting material was peripheral blood, obtained 28 days after the second AZD1222 dose. CDR3 loop: CASIPGTGRTGELFF. The CDR3 DNA is TGTGCCAGCATCCCTGGGACAGGGCGAACCGGGGAGCTGTTTTTT.